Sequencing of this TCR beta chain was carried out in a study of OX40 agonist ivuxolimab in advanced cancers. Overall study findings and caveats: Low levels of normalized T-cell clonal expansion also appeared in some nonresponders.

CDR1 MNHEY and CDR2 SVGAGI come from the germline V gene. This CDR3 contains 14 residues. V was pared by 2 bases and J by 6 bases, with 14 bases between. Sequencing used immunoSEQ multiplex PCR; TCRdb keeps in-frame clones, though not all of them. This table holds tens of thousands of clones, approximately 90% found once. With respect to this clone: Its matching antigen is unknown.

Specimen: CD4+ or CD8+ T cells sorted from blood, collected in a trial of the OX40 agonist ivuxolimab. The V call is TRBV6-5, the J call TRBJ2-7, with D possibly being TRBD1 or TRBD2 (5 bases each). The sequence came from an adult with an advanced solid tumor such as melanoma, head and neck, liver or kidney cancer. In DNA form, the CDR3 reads TGTGCCAGCAGTTACGACCGGTGGGGGTTCGAGCAGTACTTC. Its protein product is CASSYDRWGFEQYF.